These T cell receptor beta chains were read from a single sample in a study of T-cell memory formation after mild COVID-19. TCRdb redid the calling of the 5' RACE reads with MiXCR, one entry per CDR3 protein. The table has 350,000 to 450,000 distinct CDR3 sequences, approximately 20% seen once. Sequencing was done on a sample of PBMCs or a T cell subset sorted from them (not recorded which). The receptors originated from an adult woman who had mild COVID-19 (a few samples of this study predate the infection). Cell type and time point are not known. CDR3s include the opening cysteine and the closing phenylalanine or tryptophan. A D gene is named only where the DNA matches it firmly. Not all rows give a size; the values are once, few, many and, for expanded clones, a class.

j_call,d_call,v_call,clone_size,cdr3_aa,cdr3_nt
TRBJ2-7,TRBD1,TRBV6-5,once,CASSYEQGSPYEQYF,TGTGCCAGCAGTTACGAACAGGGGTCCCCCTACGAGCAGTACTTC
TRBJ2-1,.,TRBV7-2,many,CASRSYNEQFF,TGTGCCAGCCGGAGTTACAATGAGCAGTTCTTC
TRBJ2-3,TRBD2,TRBV24-1,.,CATSDTGQGLAGVWTDTQYF,TGTGCCACCAGTGATACCGGCCAGGGACTAGCGGGAGTTTGGACAGATACGCAGTATTTT
TRBJ2-5,TRBD2,TRBV5-1,.,CASSSAAGVSETQYF,TGCGCCAGCAGCTCCGCGGCGGGAGTGTCAGAGACCCAGTACTTC
TRBJ2-7,TRBD1,TRBV7-8,few,CASSPRAMRQGEQYF,TGTGCCAGCAGCCCCCGGGCCATGCGACAGGGCGAGCAGTACTTC
TRBJ2-1,.,TRBV7-9,.,CASRPGSDNEQFF,TGTGCCAGCAGGCCCGGGTCTGACAATGAGCAGTTCTTC
TRBJ2-2,TRBD1,TRBV20-1,.,CSARASDRANTGELFF,TGCAGTGCTAGAGCCTCGGACAGGGCGAACACCGGGGAGCTGTTTTTT
TRBJ2-7,.,TRBV20-1,few,CSARGPVSYEQYF,TGCAGTGCCCGGGGACCGGTCTCCTACGAGCAGTACTTC
TRBJ2-1,.,TRBV5-4,.,CASSLSGFSSYNEQFF,TGTGCCAGCAGTTTAAGCGGGTTTAGCTCCTACAATGAGCAGTTCTTC
TRBJ2-1,TRBD1,TRBV24-1,many,CATSGRRGLNEQFF,TGTGCCACCAGTGGTCGAAGGGGGCTAAATGAGCAGTTCTTC
TRBJ2-3,.,TRBV7-9,few,CAIPGRGDTDTQYF,TGTGCCATCCCGGGACGAGGGGACACAGATACGCAGTATTTT
TRBJ1-2,TRBD1,TRBV9,few,CASSVAPAGGLYGYTF,TGTGCCAGCAGCGTAGCCCCCGCAGGGGGACTATATGGCTACACCTTC
TRBJ2-4,.,TRBV18,few,CASSPPGTNIQYF,TGTGCCAGCTCACCACCAGGGACAAACATTCAGTACTTC
TRBJ1-6,.,TRBV11-2,.,CASSLAGQNNNSPLHF,TGTGCCAGCAGCTTAGCGGGCCAGAACAATAATTCACCCCTCCACTTT
TRBJ2-1,TRBD1,TRBV3-1,few,CASSQGQGPHNEQFF,TGTGCCAGCAGCCAGGGACAGGGGCCCCACAATGAGCAGTTCTTC
TRBJ1-1,.,TRBV2,.,CASTRTRGENTEAFF,TGTGCCAGCACACGCACACGGGGGGAGAACACTGAAGCTTTCTTT
TRBJ2-1,TRBD1,TRBV29-1,few,CSVDRGRSYNEQFF,TGCAGCGTTGACAGGGGGCGTTCCTACAATGAGCAGTTCTTC
TRBJ2-5,.,TRBV5-1,few,CASRVQGQGQETQYF,TGCGCCAGCAGAGTTCAAGGGCAGGGACAAGAGACCCAGTACTTC
TRBJ2-7,TRBD1,TRBV19,.,CASKETGGYEQYF,TGTGCCAGTAAGGAGACAGGGGGCTACGAGCAGTACTTC
TRBJ2-1,.,TRBV4-2,few,CASRGGGAGSEQFF,TGTGCCAGCAGAGGAGGGGGCGCTGGTAGTGAGCAGTTCTTC
TRBJ2-1,.,TRBV11-2,.,CASSLQLDNEQFF,TGTGCCAGCAGCTTACAACTAGACAATGAGCAGTTCTTC
TRBJ1-1,TRBD1,TRBV7-9,few,CASSLRGQGNTEAFF,TGTGCCAGCAGCCTCAGAGGACAGGGGAACACTGAAGCTTTCTTT
TRBJ1-6,.,TRBV25-1,.,CASSESTRRSSPLHF,TGTGCCAGCAGTGAAAGCACCCGTCGTAGTTCACCCCTCCACTTT
TRBJ2-1,TRBD2,TRBV7-6,.,CASSLTSTSYNEQFF,TGTGCCAGCAGCTTGACTAGCACCTCCTACAATGAGCAGTTCTTC
TRBJ2-2,.,TRBV11-2,.,CASSLAARGTGELFF,TGTGCCAGCAGCTTAGCGGCCCGCGGCACCGGGGAGCTGTTTTTT
TRBJ2-1,TRBD2,TRBV20-1,.,CSARDDRTSVLRAYNEQFF,TGCAGTGCTAGAGATGATCGGACTAGCGTTTTGAGGGCCTACAATGAGCAGTTCTTC
TRBJ2-6,.,TRBV29-1,.,CSVEFTGGANVLTF,TGCAGCGTTGAATTCACGGGAGGGGCCAACGTCCTGACTTTC
TRBJ1-1,.,TRBV30,.,CAWSPRTEAFF,TGTGCCTGGAGTCCCCGCACTGAAGCTTTCTTT
TRBJ1-1,.,TRBV12-3/TRBV12-4,.,CASSLGSQEGGKAFF,TGTGCCAGCAGTTTAGGATCCCAGGAGGGAGGGAAGGCTTTCTTT
TRBJ2-1,TRBD2,TRBV2,.,CASKLTSGVLNEQFF,TGTGCCAGCAAATTGACTAGCGGAGTTCTCAATGAGCAGTTCTTC
TRBJ1-2,.,TRBV11-1,many,CASSQTTGTPYGYTF,TGTGCCAGCAGCCAGACGACAGGTACCCCTTATGGCTACACCTTC
TRBJ2-3,TRBD2,TRBV13,.,CASSFWTSGGIGDTQYF,TGTGCCAGCAGCTTCTGGACTAGCGGGGGGATCGGAGATACGCAGTATTTT
TRBJ2-7,TRBD1,TRBV7-2,.,CASSPTGQVRSYEQYF,TGTGCCAGCAGCCCTACTGGACAGGTCCGCTCCTACGAGCAGTACTTC
TRBJ1-6,.,TRBV21-1,.,CASSKVVPSSYNSPLHF,TGTGCCAGCAGCAAAGTAGTCCCCAGCTCCTATAATTCACCCCTCCACTTT
TRBJ1-5,.,TRBV12-3/TRBV12-4,few,CASSLALWAGAGNQPQHF,TGTGCCAGCAGTTTAGCGCTCTGGGCAGGGGCCGGCAATCAGCCCCAGCATTTT
TRBJ2-6,TRBD1,TRBV5-6,many,CASSFGTEVSGANVLTF,TGTGCCAGCAGCTTCGGGACAGAAGTCTCTGGGGCCAACGTCCTGACTTTC
TRBJ2-6,.,TRBV7-6,few,CASSLDGRGVSGANVLTF,TGTGCCAGCAGCTTAGACGGCAGGGGAGTTTCCGGGGCCAACGTCCTGACTTTC
TRBJ2-7,.,TRBV12-3/TRBV12-4,many,CASSSRAGSYEQYF,TGTGCCAGCAGTTCCCGGGCCGGATCCTACGAGCAGTACTTC
TRBJ2-2,TRBD2,TRBV9,.,CASSATSGTSGRGNTGELFF,TGTGCCAGCAGCGCAACCTCCGGGACTAGCGGGAGAGGGAACACCGGGGAGCTGTTTTTT
TRBJ2-1,.,TRBV7-9,.,CASTFSGNEQFF,TGTGCCAGCACCTTTTCGGGCAATGAGCAGTTCTTC
TRBJ1-3,.,TRBV27,few,CASSPKAGQFSGNTIYF,TGTGCCAGCAGCCCCAAGGCAGGACAGTTCTCTGGAAACACCATATATTTT
TRBJ2-1,TRBD1,TRBV12-3/TRBV12-4,.,CASSPPGQGMWNEQFF,TGTGCCAGCAGTCCTCCCGGACAGGGAATGTGGAATGAGCAGTTCTTC
TRBJ1-1,.,TRBV14,.,CASRGAGEAFF,TGTGCCAGCCGAGGAGCAGGGGAGGCTTTCTTT
TRBJ2-5,.,TRBV7-9,many,CASSLVRGRGTQYF,TGTGCCAGCAGCTTAGTGCGAGGAAGGGGGACCCAGTACTTC
TRBJ1-1,.,TRBV3-1,.,CASSLKRGTEAFF,TGTGCCAGCAGCCTAAAACGGGGCACTGAAGCTTTCTTT
TRBJ1-6,.,TRBV18,.,CASSPQGYNSPLHF,TGTGCCAGCTCACCACAGGGGTATAATTCACCCCTCCACTTT